This TCR beta chain was obtained from a study of shared T cell receptors in the human thymus. Assay: immunoSEQ multiplex PCR; the TCRdb copy retains only in-frame clones and omits some. The sample has hundreds of thousands of clones; roughly 88% are singletons. The sample also formed part of further work on human thymus T cells. That report adds: Immunologically healthy infants in Finland undergoing congenital heart defect surgery were the donors. Thymic resections from corrective heart surgery supplied the tissue. Thymic and blood repertoires seemed to show skewed V and J gene use. In unrelated individuals, thymic repertoires overlapped highly, according to related research.

Material for sequencing was thymocytes. The receptor was derived from a boy under three years old with a congenital heart defect.

CDR3 bases: TGTGCCAGCAGCAAAGATATGGGCCCCGTCTACGAGCAGTACTTC. Translated: CASSKDMGPVYEQYF. This chain links TRBV21-1 with TRBJ2-7; TRBD1 is taken as the D call from the table, unchecked against the DNA. TRBV21-1 corresponds to a pseudogene. The CDR3 has 15 residues.